This TCR beta chain was sequenced in a study of graft-versus-host responses after intestinal transplantation. Study context: Recipients were given multivisceral, liver-intestinal, or isolated intestinal transplants.

About this clone itself: Its antigen is still unknown.

CDR1 and CDR2 from the germline V gene are SGHDT and YYEEEE. Between the trimmed V and J ends, which lost 4 bases and 6 bases, there was a span of 10 bases. The CDR3 length is 12 residues. The repertoire was sequenced with immunoSEQ multiplex PCR; TCRdb's copy has only in-frame clones and lacks some. This sample has roughly 130,000 clones, with 92% found just once. Study-level results: GvH clone levels peaked in circulation, and this peak was associated with early post-transplant HvG declines.

The receptor was derived from a human donor who received an intestinal transplant. Sequencing used unstimulated CD4+ T cells sorted from spleen or lymph node cells, obtained before intestinal transplant. The rearrangement uses TRBV5-6 and TRBJ1-2; no reliable D call. CDR3 residues: CASSPRYNGYTF. CDR3 DNA sequence: TGTGCCAGCAGCCCCAGGTATAATGGCTACACCTTC.